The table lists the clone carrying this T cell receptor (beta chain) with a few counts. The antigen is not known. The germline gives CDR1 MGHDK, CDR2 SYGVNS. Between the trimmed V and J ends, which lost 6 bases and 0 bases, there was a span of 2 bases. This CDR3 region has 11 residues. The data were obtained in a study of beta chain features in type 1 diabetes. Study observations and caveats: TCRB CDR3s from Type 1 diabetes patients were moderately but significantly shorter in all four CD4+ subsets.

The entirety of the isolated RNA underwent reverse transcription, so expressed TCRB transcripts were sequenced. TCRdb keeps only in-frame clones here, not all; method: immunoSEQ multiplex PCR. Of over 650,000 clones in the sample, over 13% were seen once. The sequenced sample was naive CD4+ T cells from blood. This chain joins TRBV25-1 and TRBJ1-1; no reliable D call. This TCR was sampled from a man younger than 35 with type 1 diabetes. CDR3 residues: CASSLNTEAFF. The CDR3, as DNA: TGTGCCAGCAGCCTGAACACTGAAGCTTTCTTT.